This T cell receptor beta chain was retrieved from a study of early T cells in non-severe SARS-CoV-2 infection. Study-wide background: The study sequenced bulk RNA from unsorted whole blood, with chains unpaired.

In the library, individual cDNA molecules carried attached unique molecular identifiers. One entry per CDR3 protein, called by TCRdb with MiXCR from the 5' RACE reads. Here the sample spans over 95,000 distinct CDR3 sequences, around a sixth being singletons. This clonotype was seen a handful of times. The target antigen is unknown. The CDR3 is 15 residues long. Germline CDR1 reads MNHEY; CDR2 reads SMNVEV (reference sequence). The V and J ends lost 5 bases and 9 bases, in that order; junction bases with no gene match: 8. Regarding the study as a whole: In VDJdb matching, anti-spike CD8 responses were favored while private and CD4 specificities went missing.

The sequenced sample consisted of whole blood. This clonotype originated in an adult who was a healthcare worker with PCR-confirmed SARS-CoV-2 infection or an uninfected control (not recorded which). The J gene is TRBJ2-1, the V gene TRBV27; 12 bases fit TRBD2. The CDR3 DNA reads TGTGCCAGCAGTCTGACTAGCGGGGGTAAAGGTGAGCAGTTCTTC. Protein sequence: CASSLTSGGKGEQFF.